Listed below are T cell receptor beta chains from one sample, sequenced in a study of T-cell memory formation after mild COVID-19. TCRdb analysed the 5' RACE reads with MiXCR anew, one entry per CDR3 protein. The sample comprises 380,000 or so distinct CDR3 sequences, 13% to 15% of which are singletons, and roughly 22% rests with the top ten. Sequenced: PBMCs or a T cell subset sorted from them (not recorded which). The receptors originated from a man aged 18 to 29 who had mild COVID-19 (a few samples of this study predate the infection). Cell type and time point are not known. Both conserved end residues are part of each CDR3. A D gene is named only where the DNA matches it firmly. For some rows the clone size is stated as once, few or many, or as a class when expanded; others skip it.

>TRBJ1-6|TRBV5-4|NA|few
TGTGCCAGCACCCTCGAGCCAAGGGATAATTCACCCCTCCACTTT
CASTLEPRDNSPLHF
>TRBJ2-5|TRBV19|NA|NA
TGTGCCAGTAGTATGGACGGGGGCGCGGGAGAGACCCAGTACTTC
CASSMDGGAGETQYF
>TRBJ2-3|TRBV9|NA|many
TGTGCCAGCAGCGTAGCTCAGGTTACAGATACGCAGTATTTT
CASSVAQVTDTQYF
>TRBJ1-1|TRBV18|TRBD1|few
TGTGCCAGCTCACCACGACAGGGGGCTGTTACTGAAGCTTTCTTT
CASSPRQGAVTEAFF
>TRBJ2-5|TRBV11-2|NA|NA
TGTGCCAGCAGCTCGCGGGGCCGCCGAACCCAAGAGACCCAGTACTTC
CASSSRGRRTQETQYF
>TRBJ2-3|TRBV6-4|TRBD1|few
TGTGCCAGCAGTGACCAGGGGGCTCCCACAGATACGCAGTATTTT
CASSDQGAPTDTQYF
>TRBJ2-5|TRBV7-6|NA|NA
TGTGCCAGCAGCCGGACGGCGGGAAAAGGAGAGACCCAGTACTTC
CASSRTAGKGETQYF
>TRBJ2-7|TRBV7-9|NA|NA
TGTGCCAGCAGCTTACCGACTAGTAGTACCTACGAGCAGTACTTC
CASSLPTSSTYEQYF
>TRBJ2-3|TRBV7-2|NA|few
TGTGCCAGCAGCCCAAATTTAAAGGGGTCAGATACGCAGTATTTT
CASSPNLKGSDTQYF
>TRBJ1-1|TRBV27|TRBD1|NA
TGTGCCAGCAGTCCCGGACAGGGGGCGCTGACTGAAGCTTTCTTT
CASSPGQGALTEAFF
>TRBJ1-3|TRBV7-2|TRBD1|NA
TGTGCCAGCAGCTACGGGACAGTCGGAAACACCATATATTTT
CASSYGTVGNTIYF